This T cell receptor beta chain was sequenced for a study of OX40 agonist ivuxolimab in advanced cancers. Study-level background: An anti-OX40 (CD134) antibody with agonistic activity, ivuxolimab, was administered to patients.

Findings and caveats of the study: Low normalized T-cell clonal expansion was also seen in some nonresponders.

The length of the CDR3 is 17 residues. V was cut by 0 bases and J by 1 base, with 15 bases left in between. Germline V gene lookup returns CDR1 KGHSH and CDR2 LQKENI. The table came from immunoSEQ multiplex PCR; TCRdb's copy has only in-frame clones and leaves some out. The profile shows about 50,000 clones, around 89% of them singletons. In regard to this clone: What it recognizes is unknown.

The rearrangement joins TRBV18 to TRBJ2-5; no clear D gene. The sequence came from an adult with an advanced solid tumor such as melanoma, head and neck, liver or kidney cancer. The specimen was CD4+ or CD8+ T cells sorted from blood, collected in a trial of the OX40 agonist ivuxolimab. CDR3 protein: CASSPPLGAQTQETQYF. CDR3 nucleotide sequence: TGTGCCAGCTCACCACCTCTAGGAGCGCAAACCCAAGAGACCCAGTACTTC.